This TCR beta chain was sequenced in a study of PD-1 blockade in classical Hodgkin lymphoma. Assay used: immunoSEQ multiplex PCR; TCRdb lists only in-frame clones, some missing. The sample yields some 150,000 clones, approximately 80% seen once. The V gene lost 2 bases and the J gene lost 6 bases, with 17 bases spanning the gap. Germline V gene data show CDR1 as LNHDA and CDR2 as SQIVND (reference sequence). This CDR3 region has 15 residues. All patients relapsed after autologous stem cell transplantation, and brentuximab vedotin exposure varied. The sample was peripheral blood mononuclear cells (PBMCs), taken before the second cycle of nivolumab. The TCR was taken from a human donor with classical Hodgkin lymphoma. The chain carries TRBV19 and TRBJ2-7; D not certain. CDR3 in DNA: TGTGCCAGTAGTATACGCCACGGACGAGGCAGCGAGCAGTACTTC. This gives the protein CASSIRHGRGSEQYF. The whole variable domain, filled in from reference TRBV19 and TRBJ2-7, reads DGGITQSPKYLFRKEGQNVTLSCEQNLNHDAMYWYRQDPGQGLRLIYYSQIVNDFQKGDIAEGYSVSREKKESFPLTVTSAQKNPTAFYLCASSIRHGRGSEQYFGPGTRLTVT.